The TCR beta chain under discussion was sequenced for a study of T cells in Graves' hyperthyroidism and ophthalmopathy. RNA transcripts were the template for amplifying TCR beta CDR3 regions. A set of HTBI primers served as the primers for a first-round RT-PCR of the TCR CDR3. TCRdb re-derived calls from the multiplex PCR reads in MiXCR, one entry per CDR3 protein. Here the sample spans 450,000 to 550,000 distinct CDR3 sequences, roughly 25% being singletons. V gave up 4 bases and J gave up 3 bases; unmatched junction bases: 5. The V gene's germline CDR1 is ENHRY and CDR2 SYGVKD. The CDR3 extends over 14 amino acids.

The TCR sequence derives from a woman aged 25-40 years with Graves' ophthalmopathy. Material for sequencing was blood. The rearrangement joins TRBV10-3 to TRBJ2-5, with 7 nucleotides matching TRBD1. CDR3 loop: CAISGRQGEETQYF. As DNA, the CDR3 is TGTGCCATCAGTGGACGACAGGGAGAAGAGACCCAGTACTTC.